This T cell receptor (beta chain) appears in the sequencing data of a study of radiotherapy plus CTLA-4 blockade in lung cancer. As concerns this clone: Other DNA sequences in this specimen translate into the identical CDR3.

V was pared by 0 bases and J by 1 base, with 2 bases of the junction left unmatched. This CDR3 has 15 amino acids. Germline values: CDR1 SGHRS, CDR2 YFSETQ. Clones were sequenced by immunoSEQ multiplex PCR, and TCRdb holds only the in-frame ones, with some missing. The sample has around 82,000 clones, 84% seen once. The sequence derives from a human donor with non-small cell lung cancer who had stable disease on radiotherapy plus ipilimumab. This sample comprised peripheral blood, obtained from a patient treated with radiotherapy plus ipilimumab. This sequence joins TRBV5-1 and TRBJ1-1, with TRBD1 identical over 8 bases. The CDR3 loop is CASSLGQGSNTEAFF. The CDR3, as DNA: TGCGCCAGCAGCTTGGGACAGGGGTCGAACACTGAAGCTTTCTTT.